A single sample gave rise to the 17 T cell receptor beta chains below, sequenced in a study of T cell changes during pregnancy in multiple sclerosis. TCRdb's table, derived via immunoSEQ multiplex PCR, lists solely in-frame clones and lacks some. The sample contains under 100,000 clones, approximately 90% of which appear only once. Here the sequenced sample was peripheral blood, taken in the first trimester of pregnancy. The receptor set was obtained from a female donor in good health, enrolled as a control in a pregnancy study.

The CDR3 is CASSPPAVSGNTIYF. CDR3 bases: TGTGCCAGCAGCCCTCCGGCGGTCTCTGGAAACACCATATATTTT. The rearrangement joins TRBV7-2 to TRBJ1-3; D is uncertain. The germline gives CDR1 SGHTA, CDR2 FQGNSA. The CDR3 has 15 residues. Trimming removed 5 bases from V and 0 bases from J, with 11 bases in between.

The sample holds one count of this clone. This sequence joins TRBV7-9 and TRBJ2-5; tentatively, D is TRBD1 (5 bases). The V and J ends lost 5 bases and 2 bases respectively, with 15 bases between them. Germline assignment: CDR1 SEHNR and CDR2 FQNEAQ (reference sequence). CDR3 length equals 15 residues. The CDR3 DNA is TGTGCCAGCAGCCAGAGCACAGGCCTTCAAGAGACCCAGTACTTC. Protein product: CASSQSTGLQETQYF.

CDR3 amino acids: CASAGVTEAFF. CDR3 DNA sequence: TGTGCCAGTGCGGGGGTCACTGAAGCTTTCTTT. The V and J genes are TRBV2 and TRBJ1-1; a possible D gene is TRBD1 (5 bases). Deletions cut 9 bases from V and 4 bases from J, with 9 bases between. CDR1 and CDR2 from the germline V gene are SNHLY and FYNNEI. The CDR3 covers 11 residues.

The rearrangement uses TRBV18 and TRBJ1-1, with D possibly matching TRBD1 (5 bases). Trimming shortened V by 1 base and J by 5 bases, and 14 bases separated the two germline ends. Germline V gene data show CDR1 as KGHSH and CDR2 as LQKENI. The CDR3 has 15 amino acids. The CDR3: CASSPRETAGTEAFF. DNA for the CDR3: TGTGCCAGCTCACCACGCGAGACAGCGGGTACTGAAGCTTTCTTT.

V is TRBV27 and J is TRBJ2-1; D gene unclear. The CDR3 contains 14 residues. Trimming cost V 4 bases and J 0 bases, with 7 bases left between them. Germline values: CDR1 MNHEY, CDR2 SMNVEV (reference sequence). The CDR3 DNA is TGTGCCAGCAGTTCCTCCAGCTCCTACAATGAGCAGTTCTTC. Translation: CASSSSSSYNEQFF.

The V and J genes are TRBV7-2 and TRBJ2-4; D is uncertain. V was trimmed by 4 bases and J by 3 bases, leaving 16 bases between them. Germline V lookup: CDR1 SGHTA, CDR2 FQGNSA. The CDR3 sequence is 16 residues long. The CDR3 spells CASSSLADRGKNIQYF. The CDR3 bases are TGTGCCAGCAGCTCACTGGCAGATAGAGGCAAAAACATTCAGTACTTC.

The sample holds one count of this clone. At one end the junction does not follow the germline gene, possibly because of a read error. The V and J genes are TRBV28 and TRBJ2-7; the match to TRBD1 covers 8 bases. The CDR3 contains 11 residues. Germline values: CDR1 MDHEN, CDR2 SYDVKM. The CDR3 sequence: CASSFGTGPDF. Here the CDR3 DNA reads TGTGCCAGCAGTTTCGGGACAGGACCGGACTTC.

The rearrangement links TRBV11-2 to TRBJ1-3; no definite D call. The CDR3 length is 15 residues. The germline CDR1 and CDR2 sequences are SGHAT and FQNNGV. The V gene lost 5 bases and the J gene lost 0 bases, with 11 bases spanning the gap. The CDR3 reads CASSRSGSSGNTIYF. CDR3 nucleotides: TGTGCCAGCAGCAGGAGTGGAAGCTCTGGAAACACCATATATTTT. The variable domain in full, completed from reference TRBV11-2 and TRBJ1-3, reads EAGVAQSPRYKIIEKRQSVAFWCNPISGHATLYWYQQILGQGPKLLIQFQNNGVVDDSQLPKDRFSAERLKGVDSTLKIQPAKLEDSAVYLCASSRSGSSGNTIYFGEGSWLTVV.

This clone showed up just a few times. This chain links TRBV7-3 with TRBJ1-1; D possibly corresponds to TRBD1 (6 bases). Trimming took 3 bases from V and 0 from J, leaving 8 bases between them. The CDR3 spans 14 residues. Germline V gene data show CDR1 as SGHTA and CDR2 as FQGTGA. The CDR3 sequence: CASSLGAMNTEAFF. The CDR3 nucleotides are TGTGCCAGCAGCTTGGGGGCGATGAACACTGAAGCTTTCTTT.

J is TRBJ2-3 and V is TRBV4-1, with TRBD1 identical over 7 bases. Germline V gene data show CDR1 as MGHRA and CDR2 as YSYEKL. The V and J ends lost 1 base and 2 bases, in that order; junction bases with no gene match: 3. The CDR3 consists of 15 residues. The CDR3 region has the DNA TGCGCCAGCAGCCAAGCACAGGGGACCACAGATACGCAGTATTTT. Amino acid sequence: CASSQAQGTTDTQYF.

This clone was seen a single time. The CDR3 is CASSRQGAGLAGDEQFF. As DNA, the CDR3 is TGTGCCAGCTCACGCCAAGGGGCAGGACTAGCGGGGGACGAGCAGTTCTTC. This sequence joins TRBV18 and TRBJ2-1; TRBD2 aligns across 13 bases. Trimming at V came to 4 bases and at J to 10 bases, leaving 13 bases not matched to a gene. CDR3 length: 17 amino acids. Germline V gene lookup returns CDR1 KGHSH and CDR2 LQKENI.

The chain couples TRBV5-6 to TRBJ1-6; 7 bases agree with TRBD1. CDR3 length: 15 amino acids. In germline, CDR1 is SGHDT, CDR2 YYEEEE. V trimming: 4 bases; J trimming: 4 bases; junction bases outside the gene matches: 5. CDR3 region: CASSKGQRYNSPLHF. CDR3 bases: TGTGCCAGCAGCAAGGGACAGAGATATAATTCACCCCTCCACTTT.

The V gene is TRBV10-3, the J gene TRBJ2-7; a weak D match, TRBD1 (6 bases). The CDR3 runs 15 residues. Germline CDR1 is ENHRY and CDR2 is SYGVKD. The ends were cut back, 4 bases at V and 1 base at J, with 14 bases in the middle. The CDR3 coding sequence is TGTGCCATCAGTGGCTCAGGGGCCTTATCCTACGAGCAGTACTTC. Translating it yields CAISGSGALSYEQYF.

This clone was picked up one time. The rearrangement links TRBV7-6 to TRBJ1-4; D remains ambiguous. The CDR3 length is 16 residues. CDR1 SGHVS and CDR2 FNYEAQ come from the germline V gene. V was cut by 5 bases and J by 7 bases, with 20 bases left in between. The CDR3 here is CASSGRLGFGSEKLFF. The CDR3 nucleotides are TGTGCCAGCAGCGGAAGACTAGGGTTCGGGAGTGAAAAACTGTTTTTT.

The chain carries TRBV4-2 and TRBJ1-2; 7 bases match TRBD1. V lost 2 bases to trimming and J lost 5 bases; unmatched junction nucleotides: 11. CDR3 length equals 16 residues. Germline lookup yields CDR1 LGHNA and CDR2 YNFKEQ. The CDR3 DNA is TGTGCCAGCAGCCAACCTCTCCGGGGACAGTCATATGGCTACACCTTC. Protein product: CASSQPLRGQSYGYTF.

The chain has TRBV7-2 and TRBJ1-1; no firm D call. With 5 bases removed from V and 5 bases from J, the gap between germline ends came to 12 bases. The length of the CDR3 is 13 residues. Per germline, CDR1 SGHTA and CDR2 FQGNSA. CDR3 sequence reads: CASSPRGQTEAFF. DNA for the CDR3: TGTGCCAGCAGCCCACGTGGCCAGACTGAAGCTTTCTTT. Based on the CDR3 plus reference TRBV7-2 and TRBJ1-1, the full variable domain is GAGVSQSPSNKVTEKGKDVELRCDPISGHTALYWYRQSLGQGLEFLIYFQGNSAPDKSGLPSDRFSAERTGGSVSTLTIQRTQQEDSAVYLCASSPRGQTEAFFGQGTRLTVV.

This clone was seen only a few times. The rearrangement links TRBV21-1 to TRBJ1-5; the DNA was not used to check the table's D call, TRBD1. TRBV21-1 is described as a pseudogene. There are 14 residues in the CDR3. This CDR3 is CAGGQGRGNQPQHF. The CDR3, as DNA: TGTGCCGGAGGACAGGGCAGAGGCAATCAGCCCCAGCATTTT.